The entry that follows covers one T cell receptor (beta chain) sequence. The ends were cut back, 3 bases at V and 3 bases at J, with 12 bases in the middle. The CDR3 has 14 residues. CDR1 and CDR2 (germline): SGHTA, FQGNSA. TCRdb keeps only in-frame clones here, not all; method: immunoSEQ multiplex PCR. There are 50,000 or so clones in the sample; approximately 83% occur only once, and about 2.8% lies in the top ten. The data belong to a study of control samples from healthy donors and cancer patients. Sequenced material: PBMCs. The sequence was collected from a woman aged 50 to 60 with lung cancer. The chain links TRBV7-2 to TRBJ2-7, with D possibly being TRBD1 (6 bases). In DNA form, the CDR3 reads TGTGCCAGCAGCTTCACCAGGGGTTTCTACGAGCAGTACTTC. Amino acid sequence: CASSFTRGFYEQYF.